These 18 T cell receptor beta chains came from one sample sequenced in a study of a mutant IDH1 vaccine in newly diagnosed glioma. Described time point: week 35, safety follow-up. Every vaccine dose comprised 300 ug of mutant IDH1 20-mer peptide plus topical imiquimod. Sequenced by immunoSEQ multiplex PCR; TCRdb stores in-frame clones only, minus some. The table has tens of thousands of clones, approximately 80% seen once. Antigen specificity for these receptors is unknown. This material consisted of PBMCs, taken from a glioma patient whose treatment included an IDH1 peptide vaccine. These receptors came from a man aged 25 to 40 with glioma.

This chain uses TRBV27 with TRBJ2-7; no firm D call. The CDR3 is made up of 15 amino acids. Germline CDR1 MNHEY, CDR2 SMNVEV (reference sequence). Trimming took 1 base from V and 0 from J, leaving 10 bases between them. The CDR3 DNA is TGTGCCAGCAGTTTATTCCCCTTGGCCTCCTACGAGCAGTACTTC. It codes for CASSLFPLASYEQYF.

As to this clone: Its ends do not fully match the called genes, so a read error is possible. V is TRBV19 and J is TRBJ1-5; 7 nucleotides line up with TRBD1. Germline CDR1 and CDR2: LNHDA and SQIVND (reference sequence). The CDR3 loop spans 14 amino acids. For the CDR3, the DNA is TGTGCCAGTAGTGTAGACAGGGGCAATCAGCCCCAGCATTTT. Encoded protein: CASSVDRGNQPQHF.

The chain is built from TRBV18 and TRBJ1-1, with unresolved D. The CDR3 is 13 residues long. Germline V gene lookup returns CDR1 KGHSH and CDR2 LQKENI. With 3 bases removed from V and 7 bases from J, the gap between germline ends came to 12 bases. CDR3: CASSPAGEGEAFF. The CDR3 DNA follows: TGTGCCAGCTCACCTGCTGGGGAGGGTGAAGCTTTCTTT.

This chain links TRBV5-4 with TRBJ2-5; TRBD1 matches at 7 bases. Germline loops: CDR1 SGHNT, CDR2 YYREEE (reference sequence). CDR3 length: 15 residues. V was clipped by 1 base and J by 2 bases; unmatched bases: 5. CDR3 in amino acids: CASSLTSGQQETQYF. The CDR3 coding sequence is TGTGCCAGCAGCTTGACGTCGGGACAGCAAGAGACCCAGTACTTC.

The CDR3 sequence: CASSQVLKGGNTEAFF. CDR3 coding DNA: TGTGCCAGCAGCCAAGTTTTGAAAGGGGGGAACACTGAAGCTTTCTTT. The V and J genes are TRBV4-2 and TRBJ1-1; D is possibly TRBD1 (6 bases). The V gene lost 1 base and the J gene lost 1 base, with 13 bases spanning the gap. The length of the CDR3 is 16 residues. Germline CDR1 and CDR2: LGHNA and YNFKEQ.

The chain has TRBV18 and TRBJ1-5; D uncertain. Germline V gene lookup returns CDR1 KGHSH and CDR2 LQKENI. The CDR3 contains 12 residues. V was clipped by 2 bases and J by 5 bases, with 4 bases between them. The chain's CDR3 is CASSPGDQPQHF. CDR3 nucleotides: TGTGCCAGCTCACCAGGGGATCAGCCCCAGCATTTT.

V is TRBV27 and J is TRBJ1-5; D call uncertain. The CDR3 consists of 16 residues. V was trimmed by 0 bases and J by 0 bases, leaving 9 bases between them. The germline V gene has CDR1 MNHEY and CDR2 SMNVEV (reference sequence). The CDR3, as DNA: TGTGCCAGCAGTTTATCGTGGGGAAGTAGCAATCAGCCCCAGCATTTT. Translation gives CASSLSWGSSNQPQHF.

This chain uses TRBV14 with TRBJ2-1; a possible D gene is TRBD1 (6 bases). The germline V and J ends were trimmed by 1 base and 7 bases, with 17 bases remaining between them. The CDR3 extends over 16 amino acids. Germline V gene data show CDR1 as SGHDN and CDR2 as FVKESK. The CDR3 spells CASSQVGQFLTNEQFF. CDR3 nucleotides: TGTGCCAGCAGCCAAGTAGGACAGTTCCTGACAAATGAGCAGTTCTTC. The full variable domain, its missing parts supplied by reference TRBV14 and TRBJ2-1, is EAGVTQFPSHSVIEKGQTVTLRCDPISGHDNLYWYRRVMGKEIKFLLHFVKESKQDESGMPNNRFLAERTGGTYSTLKVQPAELEDSGVYFCASSQVGQFLTNEQFFGPGTRLTVL.

The V gene is TRBV6-5, the J gene TRBJ2-5, with D unclear. The DNA end lines up better with TRBJ2-7; the J call may be wrong. CDR3 length: 13 residues. Germline CDR1 reads MNHEY; CDR2 reads SVGAGI. CDR3: CASSYGRTYEQYF. CDR3 DNA: TGTGCCAGCAGTTACGGCCGAACGTACGAGCAGTACTTC.

The chain joins TRBV14 to TRBJ2-7; D remains unclear. Trimming took off 3 bases at V and 0 bases at J, with 18 bases between the two ends. Germline CDR1 and CDR2: SGHDN and FVKESK. The CDR3 is made up of 17 amino acids. The CDR3 nucleotides are TGTGCCAGCAGCCAGCAACATGGTGGGCTTTACTCCTACGAGCAGTACTTC. Translated: CASSQQHGGLYSYEQYF. The full variable domain, with the rest looked up from reference TRBV14 and TRBJ2-7, is EAGVTQFPSHSVIEKGQTVTLRCDPISGHDNLYWYRRVMGKEIKFLLHFVKESKQDESGMPNNRFLAERTGGTYSTLKVQPAELEDSGVYFCASSQQHGGLYSYEQYFGPGTRLTVT.

The chain combines TRBV5-1 with TRBJ2-5; 13 bases are shared with TRBD2. Germline CDR1 reads SGHRS; CDR2 reads YFSETQ. CDR3 size: 17 residues. V dropped 0 bases and J dropped 5; count of bases not matched to a gene: 7. This CDR3 is CASSLELAGGPSETQYF. CDR3 DNA: TGCGCCAGCAGCTTGGAACTAGCGGGGGGGCCCTCGGAGACCCAGTACTTC.

This chain links TRBV11-2 with TRBJ2-7; 9 positions agree with TRBD2. The V segment lost 0 bases and the J segment 3 bases; nucleotides outside the gene matches: 3. There are 15 residues in the CDR3. Germline V gives CDR1 SGHAT, CDR2 FQNNGV. The CDR3 sequence is CASSLEAGGRYEQYF. The DNA of the CDR3 is TGTGCCAGCAGCTTAGAGGCGGGGGGGCGCTACGAGCAGTACTTC.

The rearrangement links TRBV5-1 to TRBJ2-2; D ambiguous. The CDR3 runs 17 residues. V dropped 0 bases and J dropped 0 bases, with 12 bases sitting between them. Germline values: CDR1 SGHRS, CDR2 YFSETQ. This CDR3 is CASSLARRGPNTGELFF. CDR3 DNA: TGCGCCAGCAGCTTGGCCCGACGTGGCCCGAACACCGGGGAGCTGTTTTTT. The full variable domain, its missing parts supplied by reference TRBV5-1 and TRBJ2-2, is KAGVTQTPRYLIKTRGQQVTLSCSPISGHRSVSWYQQTPGQGLQFLFEYFSETQRNKGNFPGRFSGRQFSNSRSEMNVSTLELGDSALYLCASSLARRGPNTGELFFGEGSRLTVL.

The V and J genes are TRBV25-1 and TRBJ2-2; D tentatively fits TRBD1 or TRBD2 (7 bases each). The length of the CDR3 is 15 residues. Looked up from germline, CDR1 is MGHDK and CDR2 is SYGVNS. Trimming shortened V by 2 bases and J by 6 bases, and 13 bases separated the two germline ends. The CDR3 nucleotides are TGTGCCAGCAGTGAAACCCCAGGGGGGGCCGGGGAGCTGTTTTTT. Its translation: CASSETPGGAGELFF. Complete variable domain (other parts from reference TRBV25-1 and TRBJ2-2): EADIYQTPRYLVIGTGKKITLECSQTMGHDKMYWYQQDPGMELHLIHYSYGVNSTEKGDLSSESTVSRIRTEHFPLTLESARPSHTSQYLCASSETPGGAGELFFGEGSRLTVL.

V is TRBV7-2 and J is TRBJ2-2, with a tentative D call TRBD1 (5 bases). There are 16 residues in the CDR3. Germline assignment: CDR1 SGHTA and CDR2 FQGNSA. Trimming shortened V by 5 bases and J by 0 bases, and 13 bases separated the two germline ends. The CDR3 DNA follows: TGTGCCAGCAGCGAGAGGACACTATCGAACACCGGGGAGCTGTTTTTT. It specifies CASSERTLSNTGELFF.

In this sample, this clone turned up once. V is TRBV4-1 and J is TRBJ2-1; perhaps TRBD2 as D (6 bases). Germline V CDR1 and CDR2: MGHRA, YSYEKL. Between the trimmed V and J ends, which lost 10 bases and 5 bases, there was a span of 15 bases. This CDR3 has 13 residues. The DNA for the CDR3 is TGCGCCACTGGGGACTCTATGCACAATGAGCAGTTCTTC. Its protein is CATGDSMHNEQFF.

The CDR3 loop reads CATVRDGNSPLHF. The CDR3 bases are TGTGCCACCGTTAGGGACGGAAATTCACCCCTCCACTTT. This rearrangement joins TRBV10-3 to TRBJ1-6; maybe TRBD1 (5 bases). Trimming took off 10 bases at V and 7 bases at J, with 14 bases between the two ends. The germline CDR1 and CDR2 sequences are ENHRY and SYGVKD. The CDR3 is made up of 13 amino acids.

This clone was seen a single time. The gene calls are TRBV7-8 and TRBJ2-3, with TRBD1 identical over 9 bases. Germline V gives CDR1 SGHVS, CDR2 FQNEAQ. V lost 2 bases to trimming and J lost 7 bases; unmatched junction nucleotides: 10. The CDR3 has 16 amino acids. The CDR3 coding sequence is TGTGCCAGCAGCTTAACAGGGGGCCCCGGGATTAATACGCAGTATTTT. This codes for CASSLTGGPGINTQYF.